Shown below are 21 T cell receptor beta chains from a single sample sequenced in a study of blood T cell repertoires in COVID-19. The table came from immunoSEQ multiplex PCR; TCRdb's copy has only in-frame clones and leaves some out. Of over 100,000 clones listed, over 65% are singletons. Sequencing was done on a sample of peripheral blood. The receptor set was obtained from a woman aged 55 to 70 with acute or convalescent COVID-19.

The chain is built from TRBV11-2 and TRBJ1-5, with D maybe TRBD1 (5 bases). From germline, CDR1 is SGHAT and CDR2 FQNNGV. CDR3 size: 13 residues. Deletions cut 3 bases from V and 3 bases from J, with 6 bases between. The CDR3 nucleotides are TGTGCCAGCAGCTTGGACACCAATCAGCCCCAGCATTTT. This translates into CASSLDTNQPQHF.

The V gene is TRBV19, the J gene TRBJ1-5; D might be TRBD1 (6 bases). Trimming pared 3 bases from V and 3 bases from J, leaving 12 bases between. In germline, CDR1 is LNHDA, CDR2 SQIVND (reference sequence). The CDR3 consists of 15 residues. The CDR3 region has the DNA TGTGCCAGTAGTATCCCCACAGGGAACAATCAGCCCCAGCATTTT. Its translation is CASSIPTGNNQPQHF. Complete variable domain (other parts from reference TRBV19 and TRBJ1-5): DGGITQSPKYLFRKEGQNVTLSCEQNLNHDAMYWYRQDPGQGLRLIYYSQIVNDFQKGDIAEGYSVSREKKESFPLTVTSAQKNPTAFYLCASSIPTGNNQPQHFGDGTRLSIL.

V usage is TRBV7-3 and J usage is TRBJ2-1; TRBD2 matches at 10 bases. CDR3 length: 15 amino acids. V shed 7 bases and J 5 bases; nucleotides not matched to a gene: 8. Germline V gene data show CDR1 as SGHTA and CDR2 as FQGTGA. For the CDR3, the DNA is TGTGCCAGCAAGGCGGGAAGCGGGAGGGACAATGAGCAGTTCTTC. Translated, it gives CASKAGSGRDNEQFF.

The chain carries TRBV9 and TRBJ1-1; possible D gene TRBD1, 6 bases. Per the germline V gene, CDR1 is SGDLS and CDR2 is YYNGEE. This CDR3 has 15 residues. V was cut by 4 bases and J by 0 bases, with 13 bases left in between. The DNA for the CDR3 is TGTGCCAGCAGCCGTTTGGGGGCTCTGAACACTGAAGCTTTCTTT. Translation gives CASSRLGALNTEAFF.

The chain joins TRBV11-3 to TRBJ1-3; D remains ambiguous. CDR1 is SGHNT, CDR2 YENEEA, per germline. V lost 5 bases and J lost 3, with 14 bases in between. CDR3 length: 15 residues. The DNA for the CDR3 is TGTGCCAGCAGCAACCGACATCTGGATGGAAACACCATATATTTT. Translated: CASSNRHLDGNTIYF.

This clone was seen only a few times. The CDR3 DNA sequence: TGTGCCAGCAGCCGGGATGACTCCACTGAAGCTTTCTTT. Translating gives CASSRDDSTEAFF. This chain uses TRBV5-4 with TRBJ1-1; D is ambiguous. The CDR3 covers 13 residues. CDR1 and CDR2 (germline): SGHNT, YYREEE (reference sequence). Trimming cost V 4 bases and J 4 bases, with 11 bases left between them.

The rearrangement links TRBV19 to TRBJ1-1; D is perhaps TRBD1 (6 bases). The V gene lost 7 bases and the J gene lost 4 bases, with 13 bases spanning the gap. CDR1 is LNHDA and CDR2 is SQIVND in the germline V gene (reference sequence). The CDR3 length is 13 residues. CDR3 residues: CASINAGATEAFF. In nucleotides, the CDR3 is TGTGCCAGTATTAACGCAGGGGCCACTGAAGCTTTCTTT.

V is TRBV19 and J is TRBJ1-1; D remains unclear. The CDR3 is made up of 16 amino acids. V was cut by 3 bases and J by 4 bases, with 18 bases left in between. Germline assignment: CDR1 LNHDA and CDR2 SQIVND (reference sequence). The CDR3 spells CASSIIGIGVGTEAFF. The CDR3 DNA sequence: TGTGCCAGTAGTATCATCGGAATCGGGGTGGGCACTGAAGCTTTCTTT.

The chain is built from TRBV2 and TRBJ2-1; 12 bases align to TRBD2. The CDR3 is 15 amino acids. The V gene end was trimmed by 7 bases and the J gene end by 7 bases; junction bases not matched to a gene: 8. The germline gives CDR1 SNHLY, CDR2 FYNNEI. DNA of the CDR3: TGTGCCAGCACAAGACTAGCGGGGGAGGGAAATGAGCAGTTCTTC. It codes for CASTRLAGEGNEQFF.

The chain combines TRBV7-9 with TRBJ1-1; TRBD1 might be the D (5 bases). The germline V gene encodes CDR1 SEHNR and CDR2 FQNEAQ (reference sequence). V was clipped by 4 bases and J by 9 bases, with 15 bases between them. The CDR3 sequence is 13 residues long. This CDR3 reads CASSSDSVNKAFF. CDR3 DNA: TGTGCCAGCAGCTCTGACAGCGTTAACAAAGCTTTCTTT.

The CDR3 spells CASSAIGHLLTGELFF. In DNA form, the CDR3 reads TGTGCCAGCAGCGCGATAGGACACCTACTCACCGGGGAGCTGTTTTTT. The chain uses TRBV7-2 and TRBJ2-2, with D tentatively TRBD1 (5 bases). Per the germline V gene, CDR1 is SGHTA and CDR2 is FQGNSA. This CDR3 comprises 16 residues. Trimming left V 5 bases short and J 4 bases short, with 17 bases between.

The chain has TRBV7-9 and TRBJ1-6, with unresolved D. CDR1 and CDR2 from the germline V gene are SEHNR and FQNEAQ (reference sequence). Trimming took off 1 base at V and 0 bases at J, with 16 bases between the two ends. The CDR3 is 19 residues long. CDR3 sequence reads: CASSLVLATVSSYNSPLHF. CDR3 sequence (DNA): TGTGCCAGCAGCTTAGTTCTTGCCACCGTTAGCTCCTATAATTCACCCCTCCACTTT.

The chain links TRBV5-6 to TRBJ2-5, with D possibly matching TRBD2 (6 bases). The V and J ends lost 7 bases and 2 bases respectively, with 12 bases between them. Looked up from germline, CDR1 is SGHDT and CDR2 is YYEEEE. The CDR3 extends over 13 amino acids. The CDR3 here is CASERRDQETQYF. The CDR3 coding sequence is TGTGCCAGCGAAAGGAGGGATCAAGAGACCCAGTACTTC. The full variable domain, completed using reference TRBV5-6 and TRBJ2-5, is DAGVTQSPTHLIKTRGQQVTLRCSPKSGHDTVSWYQQALGQGPQFIFQYYEEEERQRGNFPDRFSGHQFPNYSSELNVNALLLGDSALYLCASERRDQETQYFGPGTRLLVL.

The chain employs TRBV6-5 and TRBJ1-1; D call uncertain. Deletions cut 0 bases from V and 4 bases from J, with 6 bases between. Germline CDR1 is MNHEY and CDR2 is SVGAGI. The CDR3 contains 13 residues. The CDR3 sequence is CASSYSFGTEAFF. The CDR3 coding sequence is TGTGCCAGCAGTTACTCGTTCGGCACTGAAGCTTTCTTT.

The genes are TRBV27 and TRBJ2-5; 11 bases map to TRBD2. V trimming: 6 bases; J trimming: 5 bases; junction bases outside the gene matches: 8. CDR1 and CDR2 (germline): MNHEY, SMNVEV (reference sequence). This CDR3 contains 15 residues. The CDR3 DNA reads TGTGCCAGCAGCTGGATAGCGGGAGGGGCGGAGACCCAGTACTTC. Translation: CASSWIAGGAETQYF.

V is TRBV6-5 and J is TRBJ2-1, with 9 positions matching TRBD1. Germline-derived CDR1 and CDR2 are MNHEY and SVGAGI. This CDR3 region has 14 residues. Losses at the gene ends were 8 bases for V and 2 bases for J; bases not matched to a gene: 4. The CDR3 nucleotides are TGTGCCAGCTTCCGGGACAGGGCCTACAATGAGCAGTTCTTC. It translates to CASFRDRAYNEQFF.

Regarding this clone: Within the sample, other DNA sequences also encode this same CDR3. The chain couples TRBV18 to TRBJ1-5, with D perhaps TRBD1 (6 bases). V dropped 0 bases and J dropped 6 bases, with 6 bases sitting between them. CDR3 length: 13 amino acids. CDR1 is KGHSH, CDR2 LQKENI, per germline. DNA of the CDR3: TGTGCCAGCTCACCACCAGGGGGTCAGCCCCAGCATTTT. It yields the protein CASSPPGGQPQHF.

The chain uses TRBV6-5 and TRBJ2-1; D is uncertain. The CDR3 loop spans 11 amino acids. Deletions cut 7 bases from V and 4 bases from J, with 5 bases between. The V gene's germline CDR1 is MNHEY and CDR2 SVGAGI. The CDR3 here is CASIGYNEQFF. The DNA for the CDR3 is TGTGCCAGCATCGGTTACAATGAGCAGTTCTTC.

The chain has TRBV13 and TRBJ1-2; the D gene is possibly TRBD1 (6 bases). Germline V gene data show CDR1 as PRHDT and CDR2 as FYEKMQ (reference sequence). The CDR3 runs 14 residues. Between the trimmed V and J ends, which lost 5 bases and 2 bases, there was a span of 12 bases. The chain's CDR3 is CASSQTGTNYGYTF. The DNA for the CDR3 is TGTGCCAGCAGCCAGACCGGGACAAACTATGGCTACACCTTC.

This clone appeared a few times. The chain uses TRBV4-1 and TRBJ1-2; 7 bases map to TRBD1. CDR3 length: 13 residues. Trimming removed 4 bases from V and 8 bases from J; junction bases left unmatched: 7. Germline CDR1 and CDR2: MGHRA and YSYEKL. Written as DNA, the CDR3 is TGCGCCAGCAGCCCCGACAGGGTTGGAGGCTACACCTTC. It is translated as CASSPDRVGGYTF.

This chain connects TRBV29-1 to TRBJ2-5, with D possibly matching TRBD2 (6 bases). The CDR3 has 13 amino acids. Germline-derived CDR1 and CDR2 are SQVTM and ANQGSEA. V gave up 4 bases and J gave up 3 bases, with 12 bases separating them. As DNA, the CDR3 is TGCAGCGTTGTTGGTAGCGGAAAAGAGACCCAGTACTTC. Translating it yields CSVVGSGKETQYF.